This T cell receptor (beta chain) stems from a study of cytomegalovirus exposure and HLA in healthy donors. Study conclusions and caveats: Earlier results showed most TCR beta V segments being productive about 90% or about 30% of the time. DRB1 had the most TCR associations and HLA-C the fewest, a later analysis found, with rates varying by HLA locus. Later analysis suggested most CMV-associated TCR beta chains were HLA-restricted.

Vbeta (60) and Jbeta (13) primers were used in the PCR. Using immunoSEQ multiplex PCR, the repertoire was profiled, and TCRdb retains in-frame clones only, with some absent. This repertoire shows approximately 180,000 clones, more than 70% found once; its top ten account for 1.1%. Regarding this clone: The antigen is not known.

This receptor was obtained from a woman in her thirties or forties in good health and CMV-seronegative. The sequenced sample consisted of PBMCs.

The CDR3 protein is CATSRVALAGDNEQFF. As DNA, the CDR3 is TGTGCCACCAGCAGAGTAGCCCTAGCGGGAGACAATGAGCAGTTCTTC. The chain joins TRBV15 to TRBJ2-1; 10 bases agree with TRBD2. The CDR3 has 16 residues. The germline gives CDR1 LNHNV, CDR2 YYDKDF (reference sequence). V dropped 1 base and J dropped 5; count of bases not matched to a gene: 5.